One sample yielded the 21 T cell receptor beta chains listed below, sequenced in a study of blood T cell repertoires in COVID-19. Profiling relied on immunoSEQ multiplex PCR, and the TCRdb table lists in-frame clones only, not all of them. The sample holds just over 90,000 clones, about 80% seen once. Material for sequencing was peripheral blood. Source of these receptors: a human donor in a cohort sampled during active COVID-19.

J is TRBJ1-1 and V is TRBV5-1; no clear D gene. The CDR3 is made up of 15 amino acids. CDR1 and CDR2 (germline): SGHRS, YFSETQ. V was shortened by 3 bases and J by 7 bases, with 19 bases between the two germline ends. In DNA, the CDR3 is TGCGCCAGCAGCTCGCCGGGGAATAGCGGTGGTGAAGCTTTCTTT. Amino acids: CASSSPGNSGGEAFF.

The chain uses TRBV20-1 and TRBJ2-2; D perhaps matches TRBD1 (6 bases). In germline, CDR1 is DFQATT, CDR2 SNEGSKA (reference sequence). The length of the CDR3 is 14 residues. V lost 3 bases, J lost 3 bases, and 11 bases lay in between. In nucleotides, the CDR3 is TGCAGTGCTAGTGCAGGGGTGTACACCGGGGAGCTGTTTTTT. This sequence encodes CSASAGVYTGELFF.

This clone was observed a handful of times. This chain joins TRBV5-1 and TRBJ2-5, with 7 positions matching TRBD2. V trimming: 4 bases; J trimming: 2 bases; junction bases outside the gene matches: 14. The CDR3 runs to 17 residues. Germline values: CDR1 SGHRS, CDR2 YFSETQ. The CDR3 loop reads CASSPSGERGPQETQYF. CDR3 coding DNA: TGCGCCAGCAGCCCCAGCGGGGAACGGGGCCCGCAAGAGACCCAGTACTTC.

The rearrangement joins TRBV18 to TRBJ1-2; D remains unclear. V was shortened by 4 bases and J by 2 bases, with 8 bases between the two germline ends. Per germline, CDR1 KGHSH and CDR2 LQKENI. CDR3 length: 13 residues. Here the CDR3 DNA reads TGTGCCAGCTCACAACAAAAAAACTATGGCTACACCTTC. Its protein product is CASSQQKNYGYTF.

CDR3 sequence (DNA): TGCGCCAGCAGCCACCGGGGGCGGGGGGACCTCACAGATACGCAGTATTTT. Encoded protein: CASSHRGRGDLTDTQYF. The chain carries TRBV4-1 and TRBJ2-3; 8 positions agree with TRBD2. The CDR3 has 17 amino acids. CDR1 and CDR2 (germline): MGHRA, YSYEKL. V shed 3 bases, J shed 2 bases, and the junction held 10 bases outside the gene matches.

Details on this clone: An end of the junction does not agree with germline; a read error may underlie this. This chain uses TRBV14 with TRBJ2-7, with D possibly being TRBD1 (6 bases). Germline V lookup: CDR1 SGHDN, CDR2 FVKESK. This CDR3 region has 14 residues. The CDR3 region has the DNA TGTGCCAGCAGCCAAGAACCAGGGGTAGGGCGAGTAGACTTC. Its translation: CASSQEPGVGRVDF.

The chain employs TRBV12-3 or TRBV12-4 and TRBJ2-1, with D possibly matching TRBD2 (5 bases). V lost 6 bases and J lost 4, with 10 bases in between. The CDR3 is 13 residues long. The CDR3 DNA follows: TGTGCCAGCAGGTTCCAGCGGTACAATGAGCAGTTCTTC. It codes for CASRFQRYNEQFF.

CDR3 DNA sequence: TGTGCCAGCAGCGGACCCGGGACATACAATGAGCAGTTCTTC. It translates to CASSGPGTYNEQFF. The V and J genes are TRBV5-5 and TRBJ2-1; D might be TRBD1 (6 bases). The CDR3 covers 14 residues. V lost 4 bases and J lost 4, with 12 bases in between. Per germline, CDR1 SGHKS and CDR2 YYEKEE (reference sequence).

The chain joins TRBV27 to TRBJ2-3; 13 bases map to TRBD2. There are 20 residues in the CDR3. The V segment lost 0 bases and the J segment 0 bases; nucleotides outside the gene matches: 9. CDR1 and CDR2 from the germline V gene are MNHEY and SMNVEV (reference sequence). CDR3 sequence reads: CASSLSGALAGGRSTDTQYF. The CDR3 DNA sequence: TGTGCCAGCAGTTTATCGGGTGCACTAGCGGGGGGGCGTAGCACAGATACGCAGTATTTT.

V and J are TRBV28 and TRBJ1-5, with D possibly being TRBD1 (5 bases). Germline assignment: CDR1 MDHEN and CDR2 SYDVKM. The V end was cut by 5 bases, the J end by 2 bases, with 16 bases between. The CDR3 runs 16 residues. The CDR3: CASSPWVGGGNQPQHF. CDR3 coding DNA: TGTGCCAGCAGTCCTTGGGTGGGAGGGGGCAATCAGCCCCAGCATTTT.

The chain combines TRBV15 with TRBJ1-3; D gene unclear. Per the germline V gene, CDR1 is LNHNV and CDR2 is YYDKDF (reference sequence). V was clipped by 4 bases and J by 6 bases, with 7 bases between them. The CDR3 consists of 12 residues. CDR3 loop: CATSNIPNTIYF. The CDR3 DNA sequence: TGTGCCACCAGCAACATCCCAAACACCATATATTTT. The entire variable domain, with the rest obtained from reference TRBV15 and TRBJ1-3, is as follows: DAMVIQNPRYQVTQFGKPVTLSCSQTLNHNVMYWYQQKSSQAPKLLFHYYDKDFNNEADTPDNFQSRRPNTSFCFLDIRSPGLGDTAMYLCATSNIPNTIYFGEGSWLTVV.

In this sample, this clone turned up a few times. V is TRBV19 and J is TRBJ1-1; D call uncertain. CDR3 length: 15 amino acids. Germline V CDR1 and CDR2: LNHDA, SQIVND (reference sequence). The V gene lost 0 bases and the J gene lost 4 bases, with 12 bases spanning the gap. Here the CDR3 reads CASSIDQVGSTEAFF. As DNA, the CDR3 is TGTGCCAGTAGTATAGATCAAGTGGGGAGCACTGAAGCTTTCTTT.

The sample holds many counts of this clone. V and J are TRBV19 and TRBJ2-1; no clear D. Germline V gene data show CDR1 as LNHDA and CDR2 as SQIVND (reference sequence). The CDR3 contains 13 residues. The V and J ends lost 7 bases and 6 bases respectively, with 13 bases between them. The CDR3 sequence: CASTLTLGNEQFF. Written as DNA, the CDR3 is TGTGCCAGTACCCTGACTCTCGGCAATGAGCAGTTCTTC. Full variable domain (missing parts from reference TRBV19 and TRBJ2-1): DGGITQSPKYLFRKEGQNVTLSCEQNLNHDAMYWYRQDPGQGLRLIYYSQIVNDFQKGDIAEGYSVSREKKESFPLTVTSAQKNPTAFYLCASTLTLGNEQFFGPGTRLTVL.

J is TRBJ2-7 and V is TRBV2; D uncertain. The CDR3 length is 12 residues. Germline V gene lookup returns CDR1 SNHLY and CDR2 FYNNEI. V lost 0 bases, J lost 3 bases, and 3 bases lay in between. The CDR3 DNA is TGTGCCAGCAGTGAAGCCGGCTACGAGCAGTACTTC. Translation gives CASSEAGYEQYF.

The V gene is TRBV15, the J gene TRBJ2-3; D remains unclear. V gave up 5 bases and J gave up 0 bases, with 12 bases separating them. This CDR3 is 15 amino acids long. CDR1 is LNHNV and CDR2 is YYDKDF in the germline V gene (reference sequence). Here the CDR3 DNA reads TGTGCCACCAGCGGCGTGGTGACAAGCACAGATACGCAGTATTTT. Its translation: CATSGVVTSTDTQYF.

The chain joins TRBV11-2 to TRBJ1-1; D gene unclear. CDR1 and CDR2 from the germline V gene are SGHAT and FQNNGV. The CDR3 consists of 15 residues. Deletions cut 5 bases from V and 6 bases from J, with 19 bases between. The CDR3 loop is CASSPLSRAGAEAFF. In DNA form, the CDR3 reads TGTGCCAGCAGCCCCCTTTCAAGGGCCGGGGCTGAAGCTTTCTTT.

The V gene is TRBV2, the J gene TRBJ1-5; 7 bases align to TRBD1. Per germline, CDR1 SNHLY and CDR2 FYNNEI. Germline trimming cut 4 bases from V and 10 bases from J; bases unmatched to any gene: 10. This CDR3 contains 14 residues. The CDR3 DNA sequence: TGTGCCAGCAGTGTCGGGACAGATATTAGACCCCAGCATTTT. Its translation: CASSVGTDIRPQHF.

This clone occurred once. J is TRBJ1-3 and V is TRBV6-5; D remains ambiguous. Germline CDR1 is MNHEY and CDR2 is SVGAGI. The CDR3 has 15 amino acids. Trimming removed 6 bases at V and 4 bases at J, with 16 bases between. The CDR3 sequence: CASRENVDVGNTIYF. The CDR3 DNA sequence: TGTGCCAGCAGGGAGAATGTAGACGTAGGAAACACCATATATTTT.

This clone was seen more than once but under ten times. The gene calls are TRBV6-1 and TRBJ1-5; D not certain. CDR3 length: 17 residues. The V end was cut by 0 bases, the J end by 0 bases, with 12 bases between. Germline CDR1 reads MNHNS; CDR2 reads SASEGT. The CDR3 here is CASSEASTVNSNQPQHF. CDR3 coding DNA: TGTGCCAGCAGTGAAGCGTCAACGGTCAATAGCAATCAGCCCCAGCATTTT.

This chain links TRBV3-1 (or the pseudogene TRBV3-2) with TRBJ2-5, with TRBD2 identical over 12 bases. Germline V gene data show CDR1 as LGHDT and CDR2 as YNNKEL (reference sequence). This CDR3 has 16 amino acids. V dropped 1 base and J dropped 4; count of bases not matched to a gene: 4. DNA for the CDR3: TGTGCCAGCAGCCAAGTACCACTAGCGGGGGGAGAGACCCAGTACTTC. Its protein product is CASSQVPLAGGETQYF.

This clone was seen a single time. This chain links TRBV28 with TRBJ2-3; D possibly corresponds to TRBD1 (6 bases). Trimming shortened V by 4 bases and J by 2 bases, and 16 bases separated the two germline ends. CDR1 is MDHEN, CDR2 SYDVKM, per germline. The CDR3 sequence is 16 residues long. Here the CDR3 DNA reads TGTGCCAGCAGTTCCCCAGGGGAATTACACACAGATACGCAGTATTTT. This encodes CASSSPGELHTDTQYF.